This entry lists 10 T cell receptor beta chains sequenced from one sample in a study of T cells in Graves' hyperthyroidism and ophthalmopathy (dated by TCRdb to about 2019). The receptor library was made with multiplex PCR. The data were produced on an Illumina HiSeq 2000. Amplification of TCR beta CDR3 regions was carried out from RNA transcripts. For the first round of RT-PCR on the TCR CDR3, the HTBI primer set was used together with the Qiagen OneStep RT-PCR kit. TCRdb handled the public reads itself, with Q25 trimming in fastp and clone calling in MiXCR, and kept productive beta chains. Each CDR3 protein appears once, grouped with its most common genes and DNA. The sample data list around 610,000 distinct CDR3 sequences, and under 15% of these were observed just once. The ten largest clones take up roughly 4.5% of the sample. The source material was blood. The receptors shown here come from a woman aged 40-49 years with Graves' ophthalmopathy.

This clonotype was observed a handful of times. V is TRBV7-8 and J is TRBJ2-3; D call uncertain. CDR3 size: 14 residues. Germline values: CDR1 SGHVS, CDR2 FQNEAQ. V dropped 1 base and J dropped 2 bases, with 7 bases sitting between them. The CDR3 reads CASSLDWITDTQYF. Here the CDR3 DNA reads TGTGCCAGCAGCTTAGATTGGATCACAGATACGCAGTATTTT.

Only a few counts were recorded for this clonotype. The J gene is TRBJ2-7, the V gene TRBV4-2; 9 positions agree with TRBD2. Losses at the gene ends were 5 bases for V and 2 bases for J; bases not matched to a gene: 7. The CDR3 is 15 residues long. CDR1 and CDR2 from the germline V gene are LGHNA and YNFKEQ. The CDR3 loop is CASSESSGKTYEQYF. CDR3 sequence (DNA): TGTGCCAGCAGCGAGTCTAGCGGGAAGACCTACGAGCAGTACTTC.

This clonotype was picked up many times. This rearrangement joins TRBV11-1 to TRBJ2-7; tentative D call: TRBD2 (6 bases). CDR3 size: 14 residues. Trimming removed 5 bases at V and 5 bases at J, with 16 bases between. Germline-derived CDR1 and CDR2 are SGHAT and FQDESV (reference sequence). DNA for the CDR3: TGTGCCAGCAGCCCCCGGGACTCCTCTCACGAGCAGTACTTC. Protein product: CASSPRDSSHEQYF.

The gene calls are TRBV7-9 and TRBJ2-7; 10 bases fit TRBD1. CDR3 length: 17 amino acids. CDR1 SEHNR and CDR2 FQNEAQ come from the germline V gene (reference sequence). With 5 bases clipped from V and 2 bases from J, the junction kept 12 bases outside the gene matches. The CDR3, as DNA: TGTGCCAGCAGCACCGGGACAGGGGCCTCTCCTCCCTACGAGCAGTACTTC. Translating it yields CASSTGTGASPPYEQYF.

The table lists this clonotype with a few counts. The CDR3 sequence is CASSQLGVRTEAFF. The CDR3 nucleotides are TGTGCCAGCAGCCAATTGGGGGTGCGGACTGAAGCTTTCTTT. The chain carries TRBV4-2 and TRBJ1-1; TRBD1 is a possible D gene (5 bases). The CDR3 has 14 amino acids. V was pared by 2 bases and J by 5 bases, with 12 bases between. CDR1 and CDR2 from the germline V gene are LGHNA and YNFKEQ.

This clonotype was recorded many times. The J gene is TRBJ2-7, the V gene TRBV7-8, with 7 bases lining up with TRBD2. The germline V gene has CDR1 SGHVS and CDR2 FQNEAQ. The ends lost 2 bases at V and 3 bases at J; junction bases unmatched: 10. The CDR3 is 16 residues long. CDR3 bases: TGTGCCAGCAGCTTACGTTCGGGCGGGAGTGTCTACGAGCAGTACTTC. Residues: CASSLRSGGSVYEQYF.

This clonotype was seen repeatedly, ten times or more. The J gene is TRBJ2-5, the V gene TRBV7-9; 9 nucleotides align to TRBD1. Germline V lookup: CDR1 SEHNR, CDR2 FQNEAQ (reference sequence). The CDR3 covers 16 residues. The ends lost 5 bases at V and 1 base at J; junction bases unmatched: 8. CDR3 loop: CASSTGQGRIQETQYF. As DNA, the CDR3 is TGTGCCAGCAGCACCGGACAGGGGAGAATCCAAGAGACCCAGTACTTC.

This clonotype came up a few times. This chain joins TRBV19 and TRBJ1-5; 9 bases are a match to TRBD1. The CDR3 is 14 amino acids. Germline V gene data show CDR1 as LNHDA and CDR2 as SQIVND (reference sequence). Trimming took 3 bases from V and 4 from J; bases not matched to a gene: 1. This CDR3 reads CASSMGTGNQPQHF. DNA of the CDR3: TGTGCCAGTAGTATGGGGACAGGGAATCAGCCCCAGCATTTT.

This clonotype was seen repeatedly, ten times or more. V gene TRBV7-2 combines with J gene TRBJ2-7; TRBD2 matches 11 bases. The CDR3 has 17 residues. V gave up 2 bases and J gave up 1 base; unmatched junction bases: 7. CDR1 is SGHTA and CDR2 is FQGNSA in the germline V gene. The DNA of the CDR3 is TGTGCCAGCAGCTTAACTAGCGGGAGCCGTCCTTCCTACGAGCAGTACTTC. Residues: CASSLTSGSRPSYEQYF.

In this sample, this clonotype turned up many times. The rearrangement uses TRBV28 and TRBJ2-5, with D possibly matching TRBD1 (6 bases). V gave up 4 bases and J gave up 3 bases, with 12 bases separating them. Germline CDR1 reads MDHEN; CDR2 reads SYDVKM. The CDR3 spans 14 residues. The CDR3 protein is CASSSQGVEETQYF. The CDR3 region has the DNA TGTGCCAGCAGTTCACAGGGAGTAGAAGAGACCCAGTACTTC.